This TCR beta chain was identified in a study of T cell responses to AZD1222 COVID-19 vaccine. Notes on the study in general: A mostly white British donor set with more females was recruited, and clonal diversity was possibly underestimated. There were repertoire samples only from the period after the peak T cell response. Seropositive AZD1222 recipients at baseline numbered only five or six.

The CDR3 spans 14 residues. Germline-derived CDR1 and CDR2 are SEHNR and FQNEAQ (reference sequence). Trimming at V came to 1 base and at J to 6 bases, leaving 3 bases not matched to a gene. Profiling relied on immunoSEQ multiplex PCR, and the TCRdb table lists in-frame clones only, not all of them. The sample lists 140,000 to 150,000 clones; 91% were seen once. For this clone: Its antigen remains unidentified.

The rearrangement uses TRBV7-9 and TRBJ2-1; 7 bases fit TRBD2. The receptor's source is an adult who received the MenACWY meningococcal vaccine as a control. The specimen comprised peripheral blood, sampled 28 days after the second dose of the MenACWY control vaccine. CDR3 protein: CASSLGGRGNEQFF. The CDR3 bases are TGTGCCAGCAGCTTAGGCGGGAGAGGCAATGAGCAGTTCTTC.